Following are 26 T cell receptor beta chains from one sample sequenced in a study of T cell changes during pregnancy in multiple sclerosis. Produced via immunoSEQ multiplex PCR; TCRdb's table is partial and in-frame only. The sample yields approximately 84,000 clones, approximately 94% seen once. Source: peripheral blood, taken in the third trimester of pregnancy. The receptors come from a female donor with multiple sclerosis, enrolled in a pregnancy study.

This chain joins TRBV6-1 and TRBJ1-5, with 10 bases fitting TRBD1. CDR1 MNHNS and CDR2 SASEGT come from the germline V gene. The V and J ends lost 7 bases and 6 bases, in that order; junction bases with no gene match: 9. This CDR3 contains 15 residues. For the CDR3, the DNA is TGTGCCAGCACCTATAGACAGGGGGCAGGTCAGCCCCAGCATTTT. It yields the protein CASTYRQGAGQPQHF.

The chain has TRBV7-3 and TRBJ2-7, with 9 positions matching TRBD2. The V segment lost 5 bases and the J segment 3 bases; nucleotides outside the gene matches: 8. The germline CDR1 and CDR2 sequences are SGHTA and FQGTGA. The CDR3 spans 15 residues. CDR3 in DNA: TGTGCCAGCAGCGGCTCTAGCGGGGCCCTCTACGAGCAGTACTTC. Its translation is CASSGSSGALYEQYF.

The chain uses TRBV30 and TRBJ1-1; D may be TRBD1 (6 bases). Per germline, CDR1 GTSNPN and CDR2 SVGIG (reference sequence). The CDR3 is 16 amino acids. Trimming took 0 bases from V and 0 from J, leaving 14 bases between them. CDR3 residues: CAWSVITGLLNTEAFF. In nucleotides, the CDR3 is TGTGCCTGGAGTGTAATAACAGGGTTACTGAACACTGAAGCTTTCTTT.

This clone was recorded once. V gene TRBV15 combines with J gene TRBJ1-1; D may be TRBD1 (6 bases). The CDR3 is 15 amino acids. Germline lookup yields CDR1 LNHNV and CDR2 YYDKDF (reference sequence). The germline V and J ends were trimmed by 0 bases and 4 bases, with 12 bases remaining between them. The CDR3 DNA sequence: TGTGCCACCAGCAGAGATTGGAAAGGGGGCACTGAAGCTTTCTTT. Protein: CATSRDWKGGTEAFF.

This chain joins TRBV2 and TRBJ1-1; unclear D gene. V lost 1 base and J 4 bases, leaving 16 bases between the germline ends. The CDR3 runs to 16 residues. Germline lookup yields CDR1 SNHLY and CDR2 FYNNEI. The CDR3 nucleotides are TGTGCCAGCAGTGAAGGTCTAGAGGGCCAGGCCACTGAAGCTTTCTTT. It encodes CASSEGLEGQATEAFF. Full variable domain (missing parts from reference TRBV2 and TRBJ1-1): EPEVTQTPSHQVTQMGQEVILRCVPISNHLYFYWYRQILGQKVEFLVSFYNNEISEKSEIFDDQFSVERPDGSNFTLKIRSTKLEDSAMYFCASSEGLEGQATEAFFGQGTRLTVV.

This clone has just one count. The rearrangement links TRBV10-3 to TRBJ1-6; weak D call: TRBD1 (6 bases). The CDR3 sequence is 14 residues long. V lost 3 bases to trimming and J lost 10 bases, with 13 bases between them. CDR1 ENHRY and CDR2 SYGVKD come from the germline V gene. The CDR3 here is CAISEGGLFSPLHF. The CDR3 region has the DNA TGTGCCATCAGTGAAGGGGGATTATTCTCACCCCTCCACTTT.

The rearrangement links TRBV2 to TRBJ2-6, with a possible D match to TRBD1 (5 bases). V lost 4 bases to trimming and J lost 2 bases, with 12 bases between them. The CDR3 totals 16 residues. In germline, CDR1 is SNHLY, CDR2 FYNNEI. Here the CDR3 reads CASSAQGTTGANVLTF. DNA of the CDR3: TGTGCCAGCAGTGCTCAGGGAACTACTGGGGCCAACGTCCTGACTTTC.

The rearrangement joins TRBV29-1 to TRBJ1-2, with D possibly being TRBD1 (5 bases). CDR1 is SQVTM, CDR2 ANQGSEA, per germline. The CDR3 runs 13 residues. Deletions cut 4 bases from V and 3 bases from J, with 12 bases between. CDR3 nucleotides: TGCAGCGTTGGGGTAGGGGCGGACTATGGCTACACCTTC. Amino acid sequence: CSVGVGADYGYTF.

V usage is TRBV7-2 and J usage is TRBJ2-4; maybe TRBD1 (6 bases). Trimming stripped 1 base from V and 6 bases from J, with 13 bases between. Germline CDR1 SGHTA, CDR2 FQGNSA. This CDR3 has 15 residues. The CDR3 sequence: CASSLGQAAGNIQYF. In DNA form, the CDR3 reads TGTGCCAGCAGCTTAGGACAGGCCGCAGGAAACATTCAGTACTTC.

The chain joins TRBV9 to TRBJ2-5, with TRBD2 identical over 7 bases. This CDR3 is 15 amino acids long. V shed 0 bases and J 5 bases; nucleotides not matched to a gene: 7. The germline gives CDR1 SGDLS, CDR2 YYNGEE. CDR3 in amino acids: CASSVDSGLGETQYF. Written as DNA, the CDR3 is TGTGCCAGCAGCGTAGATTCAGGACTAGGGGAGACCCAGTACTTC. Full variable domain (missing parts from reference TRBV9 and TRBJ2-5): DSGVTQTPKHLITATGQRVTLRCSPRSGDLSVYWYQQSLDQGLQFLIQYYNGEERAKGNILERFSAQQFPDLHSELNLSSLELGDSALYFCASSVDSGLGETQYFGPGTRLLVL.

This chain joins TRBV7-3 and TRBJ2-1, with TRBD1 matching over 9 bases. Germline V gene lookup returns CDR1 SGHTA and CDR2 FQGTGA. With 4 bases clipped from V and 10 bases from J, the junction kept 11 bases outside the gene matches. The CDR3 has 15 residues. CDR3 amino acids: CASSSTGTGTKEQFF. The CDR3 DNA reads as TGTGCCAGCAGCTCAACCGGGACAGGGACGAAAGAGCAGTTCTTC. Supplemented by reference TRBV7-3 and TRBJ2-1, the full variable domain reads GAGVSQTPSNKVTEKGKYVELRCDPISGHTALYWYRQSLGQGPEFLIYFQGTGAADDSGLPNDRFFAVRPEGSVSTLKIQRTERGDSAVYLCASSSTGTGTKEQFFGPGTRLTVL.

The chain recombines TRBV5-4 with TRBJ2-3, with 7 nucleotides matching TRBD1. V gave up 5 bases and J gave up 0 bases; unmatched junction bases: 12. Germline CDR1 and CDR2: SGHNT and YYREEE (reference sequence). The CDR3 contains 17 residues. CDR3 DNA: TGTGCCAGCAGTCAAAGGGGTTTGACAGGGAGCACAGATACGCAGTATTTT. It specifies CASSQRGLTGSTDTQYF.

The chain links TRBV10-3 to TRBJ2-7; 12 bases agree with TRBD2. The ends lost 10 bases at V and 3 bases at J; junction bases unmatched: 4. CDR3 length: 13 amino acids. CDR1 ENHRY and CDR2 SYGVKD come from the germline V gene. The CDR3 loop is CATRLAGDYEQYF. The CDR3 region has the DNA TGTGCCACCAGACTAGCGGGGGACTACGAGCAGTACTTC.

This chain connects TRBV5-1 to TRBJ2-1, with TRBD2 identical over 11 bases. Per the germline V gene, CDR1 is SGHRS and CDR2 is YFSETQ. The CDR3 loop spans 15 amino acids. J lost 4 bases, V lost 1 base, and 1 base had no gene match. The CDR3 spells CASSLSSGGYNEQFF. The CDR3 DNA follows: TGCGCCAGCAGCTTGTCTAGCGGGGGGTACAATGAGCAGTTCTTC.

CDR3 bases: TGTGCCAGCAGTTACTCGAGGGATGGCTACGAGCAGTACTTC. This translates into CASSYSRDGYEQYF. The V call is TRBV6-6, the J call TRBJ2-7; perhaps TRBD2 as D (5 bases). Germline CDR1 MNHNY, CDR2 SVGAGI (reference sequence). This CDR3 spans 14 amino acids. The V and J ends lost 0 bases and 3 bases respectively, with 9 bases between them.

The chain is built from TRBV7-6 and TRBJ2-2, with TRBD2 identical over 14 bases. Losses at the gene ends were 4 bases for V and 3 bases for J; bases not matched to a gene: 10. CDR3 length: 19 amino acids. Per germline, CDR1 SGHVS and CDR2 FNYEAQ. CDR3 protein: CASSSQPGLAGDYTGELFF. The CDR3 DNA reads as TGTGCCAGCAGCTCTCAGCCGGGACTAGCGGGGGATTACACCGGGGAGCTGTTTTTT.

The chain employs TRBV18 and TRBJ1-1; TRBD1 might be the D (5 bases). The germline gives CDR1 KGHSH, CDR2 LQKENI. Trimming removed 3 bases at V and 0 bases at J, with 17 bases between. This CDR3 has 17 amino acids. The CDR3 DNA is TGTGCCAGCTCACCCCCCAGGAGGGAGGGGATGAACACTGAAGCTTTCTTT. Residues: CASSPPRREGMNTEAFF.

The chain employs TRBV2 and TRBJ1-2; tentative D call: TRBD1 (6 bases). The CDR3 is 14 residues long. Trimming cost V 10 bases and J 3 bases, with 18 bases left between them. Looked up from germline, CDR1 is SNHLY and CDR2 is FYNNEI. Here the CDR3 DNA reads TGTGCCACTTTCGGACAGATAAGGGACTATGGCTACACCTTC. It codes for CATFGQIRDYGYTF.

The chain employs TRBV19 and TRBJ1-2; D is unresolved. The V gene's germline CDR1 is LNHDA and CDR2 SQIVND (reference sequence). V was clipped by 7 bases and J by 3 bases, with 18 bases between them. CDR3 length: 15 residues. The CDR3 coding sequence is TGTGCCAGTACCCTCGAATTGCGGGATGACTATGGCTACACCTTC. It codes for CASTLELRDDYGYTF.

The rearrangement joins TRBV5-4 to TRBJ2-1, with TRBD2 identical over 9 bases. Trimming removed 4 bases from V and 0 bases from J; junction bases left unmatched: 14. CDR3 length: 19 amino acids. Germline loops: CDR1 SGHNT, CDR2 YYREEE (reference sequence). As DNA, the CDR3 is TGTGCCAGCAGCGGTGAGGTCTTTGCGGGGGGGGACTCCTACAATGAGCAGTTCTTC. Its protein is CASSGEVFAGGDSYNEQFF.

The CDR3 spells CASSYYPVGEAETQYF. The CDR3 DNA reads as TGTGCCAGCAGCTACTACCCGGTGGGAGAGGCAGAGACCCAGTACTTC. The gene calls are TRBV9 and TRBJ2-5, with TRBD2 as a possible D gene (5 bases). Looked up from germline, CDR1 is SGDLS and CDR2 is YYNGEE. This CDR3 has 16 residues. V was shortened by 4 bases and J by 4 bases, with 20 bases between the two germline ends.

The rearrangement links TRBV11-2 to TRBJ2-7; 8 nucleotides agree with TRBD2. V trimming: 1 base; J trimming: 5 bases; junction bases outside the gene matches: 4. CDR1 and CDR2 from the germline V gene are SGHAT and FQNNGV. The CDR3 is 14 amino acids. In DNA, the CDR3 is TGTGCCAGCAGCTTAGTTAGCGGGGACAACGAGCAGTACTTC. This encodes CASSLVSGDNEQYF.

CDR3 in amino acids: CASSKKPGGGWSGYTF. The CDR3, as DNA: TGTGCCAGCAGCAAAAAGCCAGGGGGCGGATGGTCCGGCTACACCTTC. The chain is built from TRBV21-1 and TRBJ1-2; no DNA check was done on the table's D call, TRBD1. TRBV21-1 is noted as a pseudogene. The CDR3 contains 16 residues.

The chain uses TRBV29-1 and TRBJ1-2; D might be TRBD1 (5 bases). Trimming took 7 bases from V and 4 from J, leaving 10 bases between them. The CDR3 is made up of 11 amino acids. In germline, CDR1 is SQVTM, CDR2 ANQGSEA. The CDR3 DNA follows: TGCAGCGCAAAGGGGTCCTATGGCTACACCTTC. Encoded protein: CSAKGSYGYTF. Variable domain in full (rest from reference TRBV29-1 and TRBJ1-2): SAVISQKPSRDICQRGTSLTIQCQVDSQVTMMFWYRQQPGQSLTLIATANQGSEATYESGFVIDKFPISRPNLTFSTLTVSNMSPEDSSIYLCSAKGSYGYTFGSGTRLTVV.

This clone was seen a handful of times. The genes are TRBV29-1 and TRBJ1-5; possibly TRBD1 for D (5 bases). The CDR3 is made up of 16 amino acids. Germline V CDR1 and CDR2: SQVTM, ANQGSEA. Trimming pared 4 bases from V and 1 base from J, leaving 17 bases between. The CDR3 loop reads CSVVTGGAGSNQPQHF. Written as DNA, the CDR3 is TGCAGCGTTGTGACGGGCGGTGCAGGGAGCAATCAGCCCCAGCATTTT. Full variable domain (remainder filled in from reference TRBV29-1 and TRBJ1-5): SAVISQKPSRDICQRGTSLTIQCQVDSQVTMMFWYRQQPGQSLTLIATANQGSEATYESGFVIDKFPISRPNLTFSTLTVSNMSPEDSSIYLCSVVTGGAGSNQPQHFGDGTRLSIL.

The chain employs TRBV13 and TRBJ2-3, with TRBD2 as a possible D gene (5 bases). The CDR3 totals 15 residues. Germline values: CDR1 PRHDT, CDR2 FYEKMQ (reference sequence). The ends were cut back, 5 bases at V and 1 base at J, with 13 bases in the middle. This CDR3 is CASSEDSLRTDTQYF. The CDR3 nucleotides are TGTGCCAGCAGCGAGGACTCCCTTCGCACAGATACGCAGTATTTT.